Shown below are 15 T cell receptor beta chains from a single sample sequenced in a study of breast tumors, draining lymph nodes, adjacent tissues. TCRdb analysed the multiplex PCR reads with MiXCR anew, one entry per CDR3 protein. The sample records about 35,000 distinct CDR3 sequences, roughly 36% being singletons. Sequencing input: breast tumor tissue. These receptors all stem from a female donor with breast cancer. Some clones in this sample may be carry-over from other donors' samples.

This chain joins TRBV18 and TRBJ2-7; weak D call: TRBD1 (6 bases). Between the trimmed V and J ends, which lost 0 bases and 3 bases, there was a span of 12 bases. The length of the CDR3 is 15 residues. CDR1 and CDR2 (germline): KGHSH, LQKENI. The CDR3 sequence is CASSPPGTTDYEQYF. The CDR3, as DNA: TGTGCCAGCTCACCACCCGGGACAACTGACTACGAGCAGTACTTC.

This chain joins TRBV27 and TRBJ1-6; D perhaps matches TRBD1 (5 bases). Germline V gene sequence: CDR1 MNHEY, CDR2 SMNVEV (reference sequence). Trimming pared 1 base from V and 7 bases from J, leaving 11 bases between. The CDR3 is made up of 15 amino acids. The CDR3 is CASSLFWGGNSPLHF. CDR3 in DNA: TGTGCCAGCAGTTTATTTTGGGGGGGGAATTCACCCCTCCACTTT.

As for this clonotype: One end of the junction is discordant with germline, which a read error may explain. The J gene is TRBJ2-1, the V gene TRBV29-1, with D perhaps TRBD2 (5 bases). The germline gives CDR1 SQVTM, CDR2 ANQGSEA. The length of the CDR3 is 15 residues. CDR3 coding DNA: TGCAGCGTTGAACGGGATCTAAGCTCCTACAATGAGCGGTTCTTT. Translated, it gives CSVERDLSSYNERFF.

This clonotype was detected a few times. The V and J genes are TRBV28 and TRBJ2-7, with TRBD1 identical over 7 bases. V was pared by 6 bases and J by 0 bases, with 5 bases of the junction left unmatched. Germline V gene data show CDR1 as MDHEN and CDR2 as SYDVKM. There are 14 residues in the CDR3. CDR3 protein: CASSARQGSYEQYF. In DNA form, the CDR3 reads TGTGCCAGCAGCGCGAGACAGGGCTCCTACGAGCAGTACTTC.

In regard to this clonotype: Just one base apart from a much larger clone, this may be a read error. This chain links TRBV19 with TRBJ1-6; possibly TRBD1 for D (6 bases). Trimming removed 10 bases from V and 5 bases from J, with 21 bases in between. The CDR3 has 16 amino acids. Germline V CDR1 and CDR2: LNHDA, SQIVND (reference sequence). The CDR3 DNA follows: TGTGCCAATGGGGTCCGGGCAGGGGACGATAATTCACCCCTCCACTTT. This encodes CANGVRAGDDNSPLHF.

This clonotype was observed at least ten times. The chain carries TRBV2 and TRBJ2-3; no reliable D call. The CDR3 runs 11 residues. CDR1 and CDR2 (germline): SNHLY, FYNNEI. Trimming left V 3 bases short and J 6 bases short, with 4 bases between. The CDR3 DNA follows: TGTGCCAGCAGTGATCCGGATACGCAGTATTTT. This translates into CASSDPDTQYF. Drawing the rest from reference TRBV2 and TRBJ2-3, the complete variable domain is EPEVTQTPSHQVTQMGQEVILRCVPISNHLYFYWYRQILGQKVEFLVSFYNNEISEKSEIFDDQFSVERPDGSNFTLKIRSTKLEDSAMYFCASSDPDTQYFGPGTRLTVL.

This chain joins TRBV20-1 and TRBJ2-5; possible D gene TRBD2, 6 bases. Germline V gene data show CDR1 as DFQATT and CDR2 as SNEGSKA (reference sequence). Trimming shortened V by 2 bases and J by 1 base, and 14 bases separated the two germline ends. The CDR3 spans 15 residues. Here the CDR3 reads CSARSGRRFQETQYF. CDR3 in DNA: TGCAGTGCTAGAAGCGGGCGAAGATTCCAAGAGACCCAGTACTTC.

At least ten counts were recorded for this clonotype. The chain couples TRBV19 to TRBJ1-4, with D uncertain. Deletions cut 1 base from V and 0 bases from J, with 6 bases between. The germline V gene encodes CDR1 LNHDA and CDR2 SQIVND (reference sequence). This CDR3 is built from 15 residues. The CDR3 DNA reads as TGTGCCAGTAGTATAGGAATTGCAACTAATGAAAAACTGTTTTTT. Amino acids: CASSIGIATNEKLFF.

Worth noting for this clonotype: A much larger clone lies a single base off, so this may be a read error. The CDR3 is CASSPGGLGELFF. CDR3 sequence (DNA): TGCGCCAGCAGCCCGGGGGGCCTGGGGGAGCTGTTTTTT. The V call is TRBV5-1, the J call TRBJ2-2; D possibly corresponds to TRBD2 (7 bases). The germline CDR1 and CDR2 sequences are SGHRS and YFSETQ. Trimming pared 4 bases from V and 8 bases from J, leaving 12 bases between. The CDR3 consists of 13 residues.

This clonotype has a count of ten or more. This chain connects TRBV5-6 to TRBJ1-6, with 7 bases lining up with TRBD1. The CDR3 totals 15 residues. Germline CDR1 reads SGHDT; CDR2 reads YYEEEE. The V gene end was trimmed by 3 bases and the J gene end by 8 bases; junction bases not matched to a gene: 8. CDR3 sequence (DNA): TGTGCCAGCAGCTACCGACAGGGCCGATATTCACCCCTCCACTTT. This translates into CASSYRQGRYSPLHF.

J is TRBJ1-1 and V is TRBV12-3 or TRBV12-4; D may be TRBD1 (6 bases). V shed 6 bases and J shed 5 bases, with 16 bases lying between them. This CDR3 has 14 residues. The DNA of the CDR3 is TGTGCCAGCAGATTCGTAGGAGGGGGTACTGAAGCTTTCTTT. Translating it yields CASRFVGGGTEAFF.

This clonotype was detected ten times or more. The rearrangement joins TRBV4-1 to TRBJ2-7, with TRBD1 as a possible D gene (6 bases). V lost 2 bases and J lost 2, with 16 bases in between. There are 16 residues in the CDR3. The germline V gene encodes CDR1 MGHRA and CDR2 YSYEKL. The CDR3 sequence: CASSQRGKGVPYEQYF. The CDR3 region has the DNA TGCGCCAGCAGCCAAAGAGGAAAGGGGGTTCCCTACGAGCAGTACTTC.

On this clonotype itself: It may be a read error: a sequence one base away is much more abundant. This sequence joins TRBV11-1 and TRBJ2-7, with 9 bases lining up with TRBD1. The CDR3 loop spans 15 amino acids. Germline CDR1 SGHAT, CDR2 FQDESV (reference sequence). J lost 1 base, V lost 5 bases, and 6 bases had no gene match. CDR3 region: CASSLPQGASYEQYF. CDR3 in DNA: TGTGCCAGCAGCCTCCCACAGGGGGCTTCCTACGAGCAGTACTTC.

This clonotype was seen repeatedly, ten times or more. The chain carries TRBV5-6 and TRBJ2-2; D possibly matches TRBD1 or TRBD2 (6 bases each). CDR3 size: 15 residues. CDR1 SGHDT and CDR2 YYEEEE come from the germline V gene. V was cut by 4 bases and J by 5 bases, with 15 bases left in between. Written as DNA, the CDR3 is TGTGCCAGCAGCCCTTTGGGGGGCAATACCGGGGAGCTGTTTTTT. Translated, it gives CASSPLGGNTGELFF.

The chain links TRBV5-1 to TRBJ2-3, with no clear D. Trimming took off 4 bases at V and 0 bases at J, with 6 bases between the two ends. This CDR3 spans 13 amino acids. Germline V CDR1 and CDR2: SGHRS, YFSETQ. The CDR3 protein is CASSQDSTDTQYF. The CDR3 coding sequence is TGCGCCAGCAGCCAGGATAGCACAGATACGCAGTATTTT.